This is a list of T cell receptor beta chains from one sample in a study of cytomegalovirus exposure and HLA in healthy donors. The protocol was immunoSEQ multiplex PCR, while the TCRdb copy is restricted to in-frame clones and leaves out a portion. The sample consists of 210,000 or so clones, around 80% of them appearing once. Sequenced material: PBMCs. The receptors derive from a woman in her sixties or seventies in good health and CMV-seropositive. CDR3s include the opening cysteine and the closing phenylalanine or tryptophan. D genes are given only for firm matches. A row's size may be missing; if present it is once, few, many or a size class.

clone_size,d_call,cdr3_length,j_call,v_call,cdr3_nt,cdr3_aa
-,TRBD2,17,TRBJ2-7,TRBV5-1,TGCGCCAGCAGCTTAGATGGGACTAGCGGGCTGGTTTACGAGCAGTACTTC,CASSLDGTSGLVYEQYF
-,TRBD1,15,TRBJ1-2,TRBV11-1,TGTGCCAGCAGCTTTCCGGGACAGGGAGTTGATGGCTACACCTTC,CASSFPGQGVDGYTF
-,-,15,TRBJ2-3,TRBV5-1,TGCGCCAGCAGCTTGTTAGGGGACTCGTCAGATACGCAGTATTTT,CASSLLGDSSDTQYF
-,-,13,TRBJ1-5,TRBV28,TGTGCCAGCAGCTCTCTAGGCGATCAGCCCCAGCATTTT,CASSSLGDQPQHF
few,-,11,TRBJ2-1,TRBV5-1,TGCGCCAGCAGCTTAGAGTATGAGCAGTTCTTC,CASSLEYEQFF
-,TRBD1,15,TRBJ2-7,TRBV5-1,TGCGCCAGCAGCTGGGGGGACAGGGAGGCGGGCGAGCAGTACTTC,CASSWGDREAGEQYF
-,TRBD1,16,TRBJ1-6,TRBV7-2,TGTGCCAGCAGCTTAGAAGGGACAGTAGCCCGATCACCCCTCCACTTT,CASSLEGTVARSPLHF
-,-,13,TRBJ1-1,TRBV29-1,TGCAGCGCCATGGGGGGAGGGAACACTGAAGCTTTCTTT,CSAMGGGNTEAFF
-,TRBD1,14,TRBJ2-1,TRBV7-6,TGTGCCAGCAGCAGCCGGGACAGGGGCCATGAGCAGTTCTTC,CASSSRDRGHEQFF
-,TRBD1,17,TRBJ1-2,TRBV28,TGTGCCAGCAGTTTAGCCTCCGGGACAGGGGGCGCCTATGGCTACACCTTC,CASSLASGTGGAYGYTF
-,-,14,TRBJ1-3,TRBV11-2,TGTGCCAGCAGCCCGGCAGGGTATCGAAACACCATATATTTT,CASSPAGYRNTIYF
-,TRBD2,15,TRBJ2-7,TRBV28,TGTGCCAGCAGTTGGGAGGGGCGGGAAACCTACGAGCAGTACTTC,CASSWEGRETYEQYF
-,-,17,TRBJ1-5,TRBV21-1,TGTGCCAGCAGCAAAGAGAGAACAGACTATAGCAATCAGCCCCAGCATTTT,CASSKERTDYSNQPQHF
-,-,15,TRBJ2-3,TRBV19,TGTGCCAGTAGTATGGGCAGTTCTAGCACAGATACGCAGTATTTT,CASSMGSSSTDTQYF
-,-,14,TRBJ2-3,TRBV2,TGTGCCAGCAGTGGTACAGTCACCACAGATACGCAGTATTTT,CASSGTVTTDTQYF
-,-,14,TRBJ1-5,TRBV18,TGTGCCAGCTCAGCGGACAGCGGATATCAGCCCCAGCATTTT,CASSADSGYQPQHF
-,TRBD2,17,TRBJ2-2,TRBV9,TGTGCCAGCAGCTCGCGACTAGCGGGAACGAACACCGGGGAGCTGTTTTTT,CASSSRLAGTNTGELFF
-,TRBD1,15,TRBJ1-6,TRBV19,TGTGCCACTCAGACAGGGGACTCCTATAATTCACCCCTCCACTTT,CATQTGDSYNSPLHF
-,TRBD2,18,TRBJ2-3,TRBV4-2,TGTGCCAGCAGCCAAGAGCTCGCGGGGGGGCTTGGTGCAGATACGCAGTATTTT,CASSQELAGGLGADTQYF
-,TRBD2,15,TRBJ2-1,TRBV6-6,TGTGCCGCAGCGGGCCATATTAGCGGGAGGCTTGAGCAGTTCTTC,CAAAGHISGRLEQFF
once,-,14,TRBJ2-7,TRBV10-3,TGTGCCATCAGTTCAGGGGCGTTTACGGGCGAGCAGTACTTC,CAISSGAFTGEQYF
-,-,16,TRBJ2-1,TRBV4-1,TGCGCCAGCAGCCAAGCTAGGGGAAGGTCCTACAATGAGCAGTTCTTC,CASSQARGRSYNEQFF
-,-,16,TRBJ2-6,TRBV5-1,TGCGCCAGCAGCCTAAATAGCCCGGTAGGAGCCAACGTCCTGACTTTC,CASSLNSPVGANVLTF
-,-,15,TRBJ2-7,TRBV5-1,TGCGCCAGCAGCGTGGAGGTTGGGAGCTCCTACGAGCAGTACTTC,CASSVEVGSSYEQYF
few,TRBD2,15,TRBJ2-3,TRBV5-1,TGCGCCAGCAGCCTCGGGCGGGGGGGCACAGATACGCAGTATTTT,CASSLGRGGTDTQYF
once,TRBD2,13,TRBJ2-1,TRBV19,TGTGCCAGCGGACTAGCGGGGGTCAATGAGCAGTTCTTC,CASGLAGVNEQFF
-,TRBD1,15,TRBJ1-2,TRBV29-1,TGCAGCCTCCGACGGCAGGGGGCATTTTGGAATGGCTACACCTTC,CSLRRQGAFWNGYTF
few,-,15,TRBJ1-2,TRBV6-5,TGTGCCAGCAGTTACGAGGCAGGACTTAACTATGGCTACACCTTC,CASSYEAGLNYGYTF
-,TRBD2,15,TRBJ2-5,TRBV7-9,TGTGCCAGCACTTGGGGGACTAGCGCGCAAGAGACCCAGTACTTC,CASTWGTSAQETQYF
-,-,13,TRBJ1-1,TRBV4-1,TGCGCCAGCAGCCTACCGATAGGACAGGAAGCTTTCTTT,CASSLPIGQEAFF
-,-,16,TRBJ2-1,TRBV11-2,TGTGCCAGCAGCACCGGAAGGGGAAATTCCTACAATGAGCAGTTCTTC,CASSTGRGNSYNEQFF
-,TRBD1,16,TRBJ1-5,TRBV19,TGTGCCAGTAGCATGACCTATCAGGGGGCTCTGCAGCCCCAGCATTTT,CASSMTYQGALQPQHF
-,-,13,TRBJ1-6,TRBV27,TGTGCCAGCAGTTTACAGGGCGGCTCACCCCTCCACTTT,CASSLQGGSPLHF
-,TRBD1,19,TRBJ2-5,TRBV19,TGTGCCAGTAGTATCTCTTCTCTGCAGGGGGCGCTTGTGCAAGAGACCCAGTACTTC,CASSISSLQGALVQETQYF
-,-,11,TRBJ2-5,TRBV28,TGTGCCAGCAGTCGCCGGGAGACCCAGTACTTC,CASSRRETQYF
-,-,13,TRBJ1-4,TRBV19,TGTGCCATCTACAGGCCTTCTAATGAAAAACTGTTTTTT,CAIYRPSNEKLFF